This T cell receptor (beta chain) was obtained from a study of CD8+CD57+ T cells in acquired aplastic anemia. Study-wide background: Sorted CD4+ and CD8+ cells gave a mean 3.2 ug DNA, range roughly 0.18 to 27.4 ug.

A note on this clonotype: Its antigen is currently unknown.

Study conclusions and caveats: Some 29 CD8+ CDR3 sequences were shared between patients and controls. Patients showed no significant difference from controls in CD8+ Simpson's diversity.

The use of genomic DNA as template underpinned the TCR beta VDJ and CDR3 profiling. Via MiXCR, TCRdb re-called the reads, giving one row per CDR3 protein. Here the sample spans more than 250,000 distinct CDR3 sequences, approximately 86% being singletons. Those patients picked for sequencing had displayed CD8+CD57+ cell expansion on flow cytometry. The enrolled patients all had severe acquired aplastic anemia. Trimming took off 4 bases at V and 2 bases at J, with 12 bases between the two ends. CDR1 and CDR2 (germline): SGHAT, FQNNGV. This CDR3 is built from 15 residues. V is TRBV11-2 and J is TRBJ2-1; D is unresolved. The receptor's source is a human donor with aplastic anemia. The sequenced sample consisted of sorted CD4+, CD8+, or CD8+CD57+ T cells (not recorded which) from PBMCs. The CDR3 region has the DNA TGTGCCAGCAGCTATGGTACCGGACCCTACAATGAGCAGTTCTTC. This translates into CASSYGTGPYNEQFF.